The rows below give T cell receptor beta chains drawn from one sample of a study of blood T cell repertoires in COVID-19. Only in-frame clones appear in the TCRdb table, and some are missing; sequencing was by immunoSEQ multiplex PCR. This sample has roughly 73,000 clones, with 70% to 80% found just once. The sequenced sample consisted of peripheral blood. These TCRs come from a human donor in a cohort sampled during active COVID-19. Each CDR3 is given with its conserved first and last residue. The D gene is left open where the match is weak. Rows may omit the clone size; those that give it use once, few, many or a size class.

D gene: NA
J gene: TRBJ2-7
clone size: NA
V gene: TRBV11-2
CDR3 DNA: TGTGCCAGCAGCTTTCCCAGCAGGGCTGGCGAGCAGTACTTC
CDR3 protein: CASSFPSRAGEQYF

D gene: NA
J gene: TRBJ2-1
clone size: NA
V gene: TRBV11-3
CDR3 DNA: TGTGCCAGCAGCTCAACAGCGGGGCCAACAGGGAATGAGCAGTTCTTC
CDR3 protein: CASSSTAGPTGNEQFF

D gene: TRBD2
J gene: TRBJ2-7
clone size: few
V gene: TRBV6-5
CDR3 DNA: TGTGCCAGCAGGGATGGGGGGGAAACACACTTC
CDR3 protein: CASRDGGETHF

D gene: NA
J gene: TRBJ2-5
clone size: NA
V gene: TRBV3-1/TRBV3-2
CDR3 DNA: TGTGCCAGCAGCCAAGATTGGGGGGACCAAGAGACCCAGTACTTC
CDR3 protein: CASSQDWGDQETQYF

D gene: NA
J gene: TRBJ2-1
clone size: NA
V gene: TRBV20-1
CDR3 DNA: TGCAGTGCTAGTGGGCAGGGAGGTTTTATCAATGAGCAGTTCTTC
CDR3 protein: CSASGQGGFINEQFF

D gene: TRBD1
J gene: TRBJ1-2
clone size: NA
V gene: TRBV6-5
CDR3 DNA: TGTGCCAGCAGTTCGGCCAGAGGGGGCACTAACTATGGCTACACCTTC
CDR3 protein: CASSSARGGTNYGYTF

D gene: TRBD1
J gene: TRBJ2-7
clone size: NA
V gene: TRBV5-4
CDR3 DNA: TGTGCCAGCAGCCCCGGGACAGGGGGCACCTACGAGCAGTACTTC
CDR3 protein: CASSPGTGGTYEQYF

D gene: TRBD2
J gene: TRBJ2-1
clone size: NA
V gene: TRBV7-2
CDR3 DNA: TGTGCCAGCAGCTTAGGGGGGACTAGCTCCTACAATGAGCAGTTCTTC
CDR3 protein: CASSLGGTSSYNEQFF

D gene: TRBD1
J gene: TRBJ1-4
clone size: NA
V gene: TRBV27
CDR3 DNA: TGTGCCAGCAGTTTACACCCATCGAGGACAGGGGGCGTTGAAAAACTGTTTTTT
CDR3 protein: CASSLHPSRTGGVEKLFF

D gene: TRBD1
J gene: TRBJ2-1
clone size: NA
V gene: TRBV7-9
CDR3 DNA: TGTGCCAGCAGCTTAGACTTTGGGGACAGAGCTTACAATGAGCAGTTCTTC
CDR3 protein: CASSLDFGDRAYNEQFF

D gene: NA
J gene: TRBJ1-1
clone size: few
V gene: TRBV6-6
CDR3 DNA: TGTGCCAGCAGTTACGAAGGACAGCCCACTGAAGCTTTCTTT
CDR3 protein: CASSYEGQPTEAFF

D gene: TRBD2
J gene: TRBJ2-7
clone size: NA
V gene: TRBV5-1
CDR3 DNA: TGCGCCAGCAGCCCGGGACTAGCGGGTTCGGGCGAGCAGTACTTC
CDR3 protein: CASSPGLAGSGEQYF

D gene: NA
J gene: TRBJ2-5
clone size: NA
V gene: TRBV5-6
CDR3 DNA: TGTGCCAGCAGCTTAATGCAGCAAGAGACCCAGTACTTC
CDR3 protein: CASSLMQQETQYF

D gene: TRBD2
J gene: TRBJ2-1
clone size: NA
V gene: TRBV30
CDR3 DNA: TGTGCCTGGAGTGTAACGACTAGCGGGAAGAATGAGCAGTTCTTC
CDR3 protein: CAWSVTTSGKNEQFF

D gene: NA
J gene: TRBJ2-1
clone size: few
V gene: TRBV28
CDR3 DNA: TGTGCCAGCAGTCCCTATAATGAGCAGTTCTTC
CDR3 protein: CASSPYNEQFF

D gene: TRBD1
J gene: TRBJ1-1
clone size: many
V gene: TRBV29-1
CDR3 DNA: TGCAGCGGAAAGGGACAGGGCGAGGGCAAAGCTTTCTTT
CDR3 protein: CSGKGQGEGKAFF

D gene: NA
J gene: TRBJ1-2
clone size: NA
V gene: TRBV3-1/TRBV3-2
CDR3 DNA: TGTGCCAGCAGCCACCCCGTTCGTTATGGCTACACCTTC
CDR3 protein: CASSHPVRYGYTF

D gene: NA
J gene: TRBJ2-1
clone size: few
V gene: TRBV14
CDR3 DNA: TGTGCCAGCAGCCAAGATCAAAGGAGACTGCGGTCCTACAATGAGCAGTTCTTC
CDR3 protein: CASSQDQRRLRSYNEQFF

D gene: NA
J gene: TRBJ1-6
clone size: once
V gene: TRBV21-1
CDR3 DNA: TGTGCCAGCAGCAAATCGACATGTAATTCACCCCTCCACTTT
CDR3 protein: CASSKSTCNSPLHF

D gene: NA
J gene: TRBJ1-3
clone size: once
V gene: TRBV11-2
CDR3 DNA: TGTGCCAGCAGCCCCGGGGAAACTGGAAACACCATATATTTT
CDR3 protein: CASSPGETGNTIYF

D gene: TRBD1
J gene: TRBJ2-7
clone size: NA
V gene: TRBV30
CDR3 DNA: TGTGCCTGGAATGTCGGGACAGTATTCTACGAGCAGTACTTC
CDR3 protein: CAWNVGTVFYEQYF

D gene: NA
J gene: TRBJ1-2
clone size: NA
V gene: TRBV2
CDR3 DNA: TGTGCCAGCAGTGATACCAACAGGGTTTTGTTTTCTGGCTACACCTTC
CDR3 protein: CASSDTNRVLFSGYTF

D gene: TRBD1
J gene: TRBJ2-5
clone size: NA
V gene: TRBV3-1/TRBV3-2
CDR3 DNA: TGTGCCAGCAGCCAAGAGGGCAGGGGGTACCAAGAGACCCAGTACTTC
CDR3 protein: CASSQEGRGYQETQYF

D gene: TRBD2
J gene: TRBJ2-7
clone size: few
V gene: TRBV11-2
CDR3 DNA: TGTGCCAGCACCTCCGGGAGGTTCGAGGAGCAGTACTTC
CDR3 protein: CASTSGRFEEQYF

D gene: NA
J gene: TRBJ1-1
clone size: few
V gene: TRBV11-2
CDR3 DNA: TGTGCCAGCAGCCCCACAAAGGTGGGGCTGACTGAAGCTTTCTTT
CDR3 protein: CASSPTKVGLTEAFF

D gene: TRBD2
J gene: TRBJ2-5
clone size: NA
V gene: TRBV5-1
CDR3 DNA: TGCGCCAGCAGCCCGGGACTAGCGGGAGGGCAAGAGACCCAGTACTTC
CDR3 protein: CASSPGLAGGQETQYF

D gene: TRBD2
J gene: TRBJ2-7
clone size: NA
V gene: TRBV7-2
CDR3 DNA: TGTGCCAGCAGCCCCCAACGACTAGCGGGAGTCTACGAGCAGTACTTC
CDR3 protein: CASSPQRLAGVYEQYF

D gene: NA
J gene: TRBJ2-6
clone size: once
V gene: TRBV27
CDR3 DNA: TGTGCCAGCAGTTTAAGGTTTAGTTTGGAGATACTCGGTGAAGCCAACGTCCTGACTTTC
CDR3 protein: CASSLRFSLEILGEANVLTF

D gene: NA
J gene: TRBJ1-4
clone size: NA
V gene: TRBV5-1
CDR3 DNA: TGCGCCAGCCAGGCTGATAATGAAAAACTGTTTTTT
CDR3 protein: CASQADNEKLFF

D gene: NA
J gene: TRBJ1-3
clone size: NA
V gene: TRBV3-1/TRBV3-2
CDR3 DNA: TGTGCCAGCAGCGGGCAGTACTCTGGAAACACCATATATTTT
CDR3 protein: CASSGQYSGNTIYF

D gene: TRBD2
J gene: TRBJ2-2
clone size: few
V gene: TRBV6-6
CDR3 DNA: TGTGCCTCCGGACGACTAGCGGGGAACACCGGGGAGCTGTTTTTT
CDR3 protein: CASGRLAGNTGELFF

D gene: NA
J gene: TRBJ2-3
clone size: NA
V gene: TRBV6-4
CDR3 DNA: TGTGCCAGCAGTGACGAGGAGGGAGATACGCAGTATTTT
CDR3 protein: CASSDEEGDTQYF

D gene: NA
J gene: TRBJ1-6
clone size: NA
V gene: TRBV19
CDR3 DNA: TGTGCCAGTAGTAACTCCCCACCTTGGGGGCAGGCTAATTCACCCCTCCACTTT
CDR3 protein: CASSNSPPWGQANSPLHF

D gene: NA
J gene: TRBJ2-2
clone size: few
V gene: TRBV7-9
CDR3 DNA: TGTGCCAGCAGCCAGACAGGGAACACCGGGGAGCTGTTTTTT
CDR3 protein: CASSQTGNTGELFF

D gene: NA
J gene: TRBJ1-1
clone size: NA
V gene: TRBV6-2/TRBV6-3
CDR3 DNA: TGTGCCAGCAGTTACACCGGGTGGAGTGAAGCTTTCTTT
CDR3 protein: CASSYTGWSEAFF

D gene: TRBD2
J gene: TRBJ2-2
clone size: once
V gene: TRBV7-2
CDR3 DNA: TGTGCCAGCAGCTTATATCGGACTAGCGAGAACACCGGGGAGCTGTTTTTT
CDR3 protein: CASSLYRTSENTGELFF

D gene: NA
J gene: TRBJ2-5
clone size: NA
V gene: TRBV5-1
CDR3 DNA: TGCGCCAGCAGCTTGCCACAGGGTAGCCAAGAGACCCAGTACTTC
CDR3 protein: CASSLPQGSQETQYF

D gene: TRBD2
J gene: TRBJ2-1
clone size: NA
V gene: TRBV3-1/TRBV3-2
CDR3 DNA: TGTGCCAGCAGCCCCCGGACTAGCGGGAGGGCCGCCTACAATGAGCAGTTCTTC
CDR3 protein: CASSPRTSGRAAYNEQFF

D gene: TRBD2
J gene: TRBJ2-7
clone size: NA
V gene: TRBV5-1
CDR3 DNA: TGCGCCAGCAGATCGGCGGGAGCGGTATACGAGCAGTACTTC
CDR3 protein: CASRSAGAVYEQYF

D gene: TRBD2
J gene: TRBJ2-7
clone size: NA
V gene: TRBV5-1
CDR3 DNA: TGCGCCAGCAGCCTCGGACTAGCGGGAGAGGTGGACGAGCAGTACTTC
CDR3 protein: CASSLGLAGEVDEQYF

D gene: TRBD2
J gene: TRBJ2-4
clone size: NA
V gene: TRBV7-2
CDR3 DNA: TGTGCCAGCAGCCCCAGCGGGAGTCTGAACATTCAGTACTTC
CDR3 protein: CASSPSGSLNIQYF

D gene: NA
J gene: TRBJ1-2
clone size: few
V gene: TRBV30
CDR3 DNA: TGTGCCTGGAGTGGAGATACCTATGGCTACACCTTC
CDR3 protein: CAWSGDTYGYTF

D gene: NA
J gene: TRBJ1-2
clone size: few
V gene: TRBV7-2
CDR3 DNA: TGTGCCAGCAGCTTAGCACCAGGGATTAGTGGCTACACCTTC
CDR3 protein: CASSLAPGISGYTF

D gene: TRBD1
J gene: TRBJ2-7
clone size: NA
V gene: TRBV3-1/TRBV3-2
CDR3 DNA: TGTGCCAGCAGCCAAGGCCCAGGGGGAATCTACGAGCAGTACTTC
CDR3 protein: CASSQGPGGIYEQYF

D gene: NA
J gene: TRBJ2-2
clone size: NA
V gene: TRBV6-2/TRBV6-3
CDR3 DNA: TGTGCCAGCAGTTCGACTTTGCACGGGGAGCTGTTTTTT
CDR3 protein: CASSSTLHGELFF

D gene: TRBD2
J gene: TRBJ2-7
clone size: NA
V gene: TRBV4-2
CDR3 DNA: TGTGCCAGCAGCCAGTCCGGGACTAGCGGGAGCTCCTACGAGCAGTACTTC
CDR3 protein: CASSQSGTSGSSYEQYF

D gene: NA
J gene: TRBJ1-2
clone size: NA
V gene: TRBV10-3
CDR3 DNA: TGTGCCATCAGTGAAACAGGGATCTACCTCTATGGCTACACCTTC
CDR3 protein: CAISETGIYLYGYTF

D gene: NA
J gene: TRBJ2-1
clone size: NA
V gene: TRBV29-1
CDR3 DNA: TGCAGCGTTGAAGATCGGTTTGATGAGCAGTTCTTC
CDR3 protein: CSVEDRFDEQFF

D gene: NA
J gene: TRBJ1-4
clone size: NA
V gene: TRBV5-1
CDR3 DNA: TGCGCCAGCAGCTTGGCAGGAGGTGCTACTAATGAAAAACTGTTTTTT
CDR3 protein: CASSLAGGATNEKLFF

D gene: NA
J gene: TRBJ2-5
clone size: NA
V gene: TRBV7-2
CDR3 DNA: TGTGCCAGCAGCGGACAGTATCAAGAGACCCAGTACTTC
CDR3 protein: CASSGQYQETQYF

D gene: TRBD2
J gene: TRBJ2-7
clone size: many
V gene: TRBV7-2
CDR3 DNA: TGTGCCAGCAGCCCGGGGACTAGCGGTCCTTCCTACGAGCAGTACTTC
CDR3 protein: CASSPGTSGPSYEQYF

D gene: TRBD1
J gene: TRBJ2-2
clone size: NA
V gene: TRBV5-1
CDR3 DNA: TGCGCCAGCAGCGGGACAGGGGGCGAGGACACCGGGGAGCTGTTTTTT
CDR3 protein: CASSGTGGEDTGELFF

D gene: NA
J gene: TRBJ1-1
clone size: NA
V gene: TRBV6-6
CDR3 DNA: TGTGCCAGCAGTCCACAGGCATATGAAGCTTTCTTT
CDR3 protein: CASSPQAYEAFF

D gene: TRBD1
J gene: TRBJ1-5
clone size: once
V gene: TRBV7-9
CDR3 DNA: TGTGCCAGCAGCTTAGAGGCAGGGGGCATCAATCAGCCCCAGCATTTT
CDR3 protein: CASSLEAGGINQPQHF

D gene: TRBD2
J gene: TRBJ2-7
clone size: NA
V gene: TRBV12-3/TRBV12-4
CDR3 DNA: TGTGCCAGCAGTTTCACGGGGGGATACGAGCAGTACTTC
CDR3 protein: CASSFTGGYEQYF

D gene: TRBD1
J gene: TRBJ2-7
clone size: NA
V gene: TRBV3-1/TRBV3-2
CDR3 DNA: TGTGCCAGCGCCCGGACAGGGGAGCCCACCTACGAGCAGTACTTC
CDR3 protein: CASARTGEPTYEQYF

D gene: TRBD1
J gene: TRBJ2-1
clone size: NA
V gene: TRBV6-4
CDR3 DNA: TGTGCCAGCGGGGGACAGGGAAGTCACGGGAATGAGCAGTTCTTC
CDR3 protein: CASGGQGSHGNEQFF

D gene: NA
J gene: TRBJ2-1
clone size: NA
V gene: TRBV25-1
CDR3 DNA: TGTGCCAGCGGGGACTCCGGGTCCTACAATGAGCAGTTCTTC
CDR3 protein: CASGDSGSYNEQFF

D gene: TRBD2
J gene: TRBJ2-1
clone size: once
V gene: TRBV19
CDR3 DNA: TGTGCCAGTAGTATTCTCCCTAGCGGGAGTATCCATGAGCAGTTCTTC
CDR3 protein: CASSILPSGSIHEQFF

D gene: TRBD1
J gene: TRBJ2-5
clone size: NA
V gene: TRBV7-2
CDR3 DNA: TGTGCCAGCAGCCTCGGGACAGGGGGTTTAGAGACCCAGTACTTC
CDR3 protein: CASSLGTGGLETQYF